This TCR beta chain derives from a study of cytomegalovirus exposure and HLA in healthy donors (dated by TCRdb to 2015 to 2018). General notes on the study: According to an earlier analysis of around 600 of the donors, 150 million to 200 million T cells yielded 117 million unique TCR beta sequences and less than 300 Gb of sequence data. Every discovery cohort repertoire had been produced on one sequencing platform. In addition to the first cohort of 666 subjects, a separate validation cohort of some 120 different subjects was used. The later analysis used no new phenotypic data to find candidate immune exposures, relying instead on TCR beta sequences and their occurrence across donors. Roughly 310 gigabases of sequencing data and approximately 84 million unique TCR sequences were included in an early release covering several hundred HLA-typed donors. The study used immunosequencing to profile the T cell repertoires of approximately 690 subjects and linked those repertoires to cytomegalovirus serostatus. Both class I and class II loci were covered by HLA typing, at four-digit resolution. In a later genetic analysis, genome-wide SNP genotypes for about three fifths of the roughly 670 donors were used, and that subset was treated as a discovery cohort. Because of strong linkage in the cohort, five DR-DQ haplotypes were treated as single units for association and clustering. Across roughly 420 genotyped donors of the cohort, an average of 235,054 unique TCR beta nucleotide sequences per donor were sequenced, and approximately 17% of those sequences were non-productive. A later analysis re-examined previously published TCR beta repertoires from roughly 720 donors and added high-resolution HLA genotyping to investigate patterns of TCR occurrence. In an earlier analysis of roughly 600 of the donors, high-throughput TCR beta sequencing was used to judge whether each TCR beta V gene segment behaved as functional or pseudogenic. The genetic ancestry cluster associated with self-reported Caucasian donors included 70% to 85% of the roughly 400 genotyped donors. To predict cytomegalovirus infection status, the study combined high-throughput TCR immunosequencing, statistical association of individual TCRs with disease status, and machine learning. The number of typed donors differed by locus: about 620-630 for A, B, C, DRB1 and DQB1; roughly 510 for DQA1; fewer than 610 for DPA1; and some 470 for DPB1. Donor age, sex, ethnicity and CMV serostatus were compiled together with the repertoire data. The aim of the study was to test whether cataloging public T cell receptors could identify signatures of past pathogen exposure.

Concerning this clone: Its antigen remains undetermined. Nothing much larger sits one base from this clone, and base qualities are not available.

General findings and caveats noted by the study authors: In a later analysis, the rate of TCR association differed among HLA loci, with DRB1 alleles having the most associated TCRs and HLA-C alleles having the fewest. According to the authors, the approach could potentially be generalized to other disease states and immunological phenotypes. Because the 87-base-pair reads could not distinguish some IMGT-functional V segments, including TRBV6-2 and TRBV6-3, those segments were excluded. Compared with equally common non-associated chains, HLA-associated TCR beta chains in a later analysis were more clonally expanded and had lower generation probabilities. In an earlier analysis of 587 of the donors, most TCR beta V segments were observed in productive rearrangements about 87% or about 30% of the time, broadly matching IMGT annotations. The only immune exposure information available for the cohort was CMV serostatus. A later genetic analysis associated a missense DCLRE1C variant with V-gene and J-gene trimming of TCR beta chains, and an independent cohort replicated the association. According to a later genetic analysis, donors in an Asian-associated ancestry cluster had fewer N-insertions in productive TCRs than the approximately 670-donor mean. According to a later analysis, parvovirus B19, influenza, CMV and Epstein-Barr virus appeared linked to several top co-occurrence clusters. In the study, approximately 150 TCR beta chains were listed as associated with cytomegalovirus. When HLA alleles, especially DR and DQ, strongly co-occurred, attributing TCR associations to individual alleles was difficult. A further reported finding was that TCR beta sequences accurately predicted the HLA-A and HLA-B alleles for most subjects in the first cohort. This cohort had only TCR beta chains sequenced, and the lack of alpha or paired-chain data limited which features could be detected. The earlier analysis of approximately 540 of the donors excluded about 16 rarely observed V segments, including chromosome 9 orphons, because counts were too low. A few of the identified cytomegalovirus-associated TCR beta chains were confirmed in vitro to be specific for cytomegalovirus antigens. A later analysis associated 17,000 or so TCR beta sequences with specific HLA alleles at a false discovery rate of 0.05. A group of highly shared sequence variants was considered likely to be a technical artifact of the sequencing pipeline. Because HLA typing was missing for some donors at each locus, association tests included only the typed subset. Across donors, most TCR sequences were observed very rarely, whereas some public TCRs were present in many individuals. In both the original and validation cohorts, the classifier was reported to diagnose cytomegalovirus status with high specificity and sensitivity. Linkage disequilibrium might explain the correlated functional status among segregating V segments, but an unknown experimental factor could not be ruled out. The presence/absence analyses assumed that sequencing depth was roughly uniform across donors, and that assumption may not be true. In a later analysis, most CMV-associated TCR beta chains were found to appear HLA-restricted, with HLA associations seemingly driven largely by CMV exposure.

For CDR1 and CDR2, the germline V gene lists SGHTA and FQGNSA. Compared with germline, V lacks 2 bases and J lacks 7 bases; bases without a gene match: 1. The CDR3 holds 15 amino acids from the cysteine to the phenylalanine. The kept DNA is CDR3 alone, 45 bases in frame from the first base. Library prep was done by the immunoSEQ multiplex PCR assay. The multiplex PCR relied on a mix of 60 forward primers for TCR Vbeta segments and 13 reverse primers for TCR Jbeta segments. Amplification of the CDR3 region of rearranged TCR beta genes was performed with a multiplex PCR assay on genomic DNA. Amplified TCR beta libraries were sequenced as 87-base-pair reads on the Illumina HiSeq System. In the authors' own workflow: In a later analysis, tens of millions of unique TCR beta chains were counted across the roughly 670 repertoires, and roughly 11 million of these chains were shared by at least two donors. A nearest-neighbor algorithm error-corrected the raw reads and collapsed the reads into unique sequences, merging closely related sequences to remove PCR and sequencing errors. V, D and J gene segments were assigned by aligning CDR3 sequences to IMGT reference sequences. For a sequence to be retained, a match of at least six nucleotides was required to both a V gene segment and a J gene segment. A rearrangement counted as productive if the CDR3 had no stop codons and remained in frame with V and J, and every other rearrangement counted as non-productive. Following IMGT convention, CDR3 was defined as the stretch from the second conserved V-encoded cysteine up to the conserved J-encoded phenylalanine. Sequences without an unambiguous match to a single V gene segment were excluded from the earlier analysis of several hundred of the donors. An earlier analysis of a few hundred of the donors called V segments functional above 56.7% productive rearrangements and segregating when the between-donor standard deviation exceeded 5%. To diagnose cytomegalovirus status from the catalog of TCR beta chain sequences, a statistical classification framework was built. In a later analysis, TCR nucleotide sequences were compared against IMGT/GENE-DB human TR gene sequences so that V and J genes could be assigned. Using the TCRdist pipeline, a later analysis assigned CDR3 sequences along with most-parsimonious VDJ recombination scenarios. In a later analysis, each TCR beta chain was defined by its CDR3 amino acid sequence together with its V-gene family, and reads lacking a unique V-gene family were excluded. To address suspected cross-contamination and a sequencing artifact, a later analysis removed a few hundred highly shared, low-generation-probability nucleotide sequences. A later analysis calculated a clonal expansion index for each public chain from normalized within-repertoire ranks of inferred template counts. A later analysis computed generation probabilities with a VDJ recombination model fitted to out-of-frame rearrangements, and checked the results against IGoR. In a later analysis, TCR-TCR, TCR-HLA and TCR-CMV co-occurrence was scored with hypergeometric tests, and a repertoire-size bias correction was applied to TCR pairs. A later analysis estimated false discovery rates by permuting HLA or CMV assignments 20 times. A later analysis grouped co-occurring TCRs with DBSCAN, adding TCRdist sequence similarity when clustering within HLA-allele-positive subsets. For co-occurrence clustering, repertoires with fewer than 30,000 or more than 120,000 public chains were excluded, along with several repertoires with anomalous nucleotide sharing. In its TCRdb copy, this immuneACCESS table keeps in-frame sequences only and misses some clones. Where compared with another copy, unresolved V genes explain less than half of these, and the others have no known cause. For V, J and clone size, that table is used; D and trimming come from the DNA. Within this sample are some 110,000 clones, with roughly 71% of them counted one time only. The ten largest clones add up to about 4% of the sample.

In total, approximately 610 healthy bone marrow donors made up the cohort. Cohort members were all nominally healthy when sampled, although unrecorded immune exposures were likely present. The donor was CMV seropositive and belonged to the group of more than 250 seropositive cohort members. A peripheral blood sample was provided by each donor, and peripheral blood mononuclear cells were used for TCR beta sequencing. The Qiagen DNeasy Blood Extraction Kit was used to extract genomic DNA from the blood cell samples. The chain was built from TRBV7-2 and TRBJ1-6, and 11 junctional nucleotides match TRBD1. The source material was PBMCs. The sequence was collected from a woman between 50 and 59 years old in good health and CMV-seropositive. The DNA reads TGTGCCAGCAGCTTAAGGGACAGGGGGAATTCACCCCTCCACTTT. This codes for CASSLRDRGNSPLHF. The reference TRBV7-2 and TRBJ1-6 proteins fill in what lies around the CDR3, so the full variable domain reads GAGVSQSPSNKVTEKGKDVELRCDPISGHTALYWYRQSLGQGLEFLIYFQGNSAPDKSGLPSDRFSAERTGGSVSTLTIQRTQQEDSAVYLCASSLRDRGNSPLHFGNGTRLTVT.